These 4 T cell receptor beta chains originate from one sample sequenced in a study of blood T cell repertoires in COVID-19. Profiled with immunoSEQ multiplex PCR; TCRdb holds only in-frame clones, not every one. Among roughly 150,000 clones listed, around 86% were seen once. Source material: peripheral blood. The receptors stem from a woman older than 75 with COVID-19, enrolled during active disease.

The chain combines TRBV28 with TRBJ1-5, with D unclear. Germline loops: CDR1 MDHEN, CDR2 SYDVKM. The germline V and J ends were trimmed by 1 base and 2 bases, with 9 bases remaining between them. The length of the CDR3 is 15 residues. The CDR3 is CASSLSPGGNQPQHF. CDR3 DNA: TGTGCCAGCAGTTTATCCCCCGGGGGCAATCAGCCCCAGCATTTT.

V gene TRBV18 combines with J gene TRBJ2-1; 11 bases match TRBD2. Germline-derived CDR1 and CDR2 are KGHSH and LQKENI. The CDR3 has 15 amino acids. The J segment lost 2 bases and the V segment lost 3 bases, leaving 0 bases of the junction unmatched. This chain's CDR3 is CASSPGLAAYNEQFF. CDR3 coding DNA: TGTGCCAGCTCACCGGGACTAGCGGCCTACAATGAGCAGTTCTTC.

V is TRBV11-2 and J is TRBJ2-7; D might be TRBD1 (5 bases). The CDR3 totals 15 residues. Trimming took off 6 bases at V and 4 bases at J, with 19 bases between the two ends. CDR1 and CDR2 from the germline V gene are SGHAT and FQNNGV. This chain's CDR3 is CASRTLRGKGYEQYF. In nucleotides, the CDR3 is TGTGCCAGCAGAACCCTTAGGGGTAAGGGATACGAGCAGTACTTC.

CDR3 sequence (DNA): TGTGCCAGCAGGCCACATATGAACACTGAAGCTTTCTTT. Translating it yields CASRPHMNTEAFF. The chain uses TRBV28 and TRBJ1-1, with D hard to call. The CDR3 consists of 13 residues. Trimming removed 6 bases from V and 0 bases from J, with 8 bases in between. CDR1 and CDR2 from the germline V gene are MDHEN and SYDVKM.